The rows below give T cell receptor beta chains drawn from one sample of a study of blood T cells in healthy people across ages. From the 5' RACE reads, TCRdb called clonotypes with MiXCR, one entry per CDR3 protein. Of around 780,000 distinct CDR3 sequences in the sample, roughly 25% were seen once. The same data also went into a second study, on T cells of mothers and their children.

The specimen was blood. The receptor source for this set is a boy under 18 in good health. Each CDR3 is given with its conserved first and last residue. D genes are given only for firm matches. Size values are once, few and many counts, or a class for expanded clones, and some rows have none.

V gene: TRBV20-1
clone size: once
CDR3 length: 13
D gene: TRBD1
J gene: TRBJ1-2
CDR3 protein: CSASPTGAHGYAF
CDR3 DNA: TGCAGTGCTTCCCCGACAGGGGCCCATGGCTACGCCTTC

V gene: TRBV20-1
clone size: few
CDR3 length: 13
D gene: -
J gene: TRBJ2-5
CDR3 protein: CSATGPRQETQYF
CDR3 DNA: TGCAGTGCTACAGGACCGAGACAAGAGACCCAGTACTTC

V gene: TRBV29-1
clone size: -
CDR3 length: 11
D gene: -
J gene: TRBJ1-2
CDR3 protein: CSVVGGHGYTF
CDR3 DNA: TGCAGCGTTGTGGGGGGGCATGGCTACACCTTC

V gene: TRBV20-1
clone size: -
CDR3 length: 14
D gene: TRBD1
J gene: TRBJ2-2
CDR3 protein: CSAHGQGRAGELFF
CDR3 DNA: TGCAGTGCGCACGGACAGGGCCGGGCCGGGGAGCTGTTTTTT

V gene: TRBV6-6
clone size: -
CDR3 length: 15
D gene: -
J gene: TRBJ2-7
CDR3 protein: CASSDSPGGNYEQYF
CDR3 DNA: TGTGCCAGCAGCGACTCACCGGGGGGCAACTACGAGCAGTACTTC

V gene: TRBV25-1
clone size: -
CDR3 length: 15
D gene: TRBD1
J gene: TRBJ2-1
CDR3 protein: CASSEWATQGNEQFF
CDR3 DNA: TGTGCCAGCAGTGAATGGGCCACACAGGGGAATGAGCAGTTCTTC

V gene: TRBV5-1
clone size: many
CDR3 length: 14
D gene: -
J gene: TRBJ2-5
CDR3 protein: CASSLAPGQETQYF
CDR3 DNA: TGCGCCAGCAGCTTGGCACCAGGACAAGAGACCCAGTACTTC

V gene: TRBV5-1
clone size: -
CDR3 length: 18
D gene: -
J gene: TRBJ2-5
CDR3 protein: CASSLVKLQGLRQETQYF
CDR3 DNA: TGCGCCAGCAGCTTGGTCAAACTTCAGGGGTTGCGGCAAGAGACCCAGTACTTC

V gene: TRBV3-1
clone size: -
CDR3 length: 14
D gene: TRBD1
J gene: TRBJ1-1
CDR3 protein: CASSPGDRYTEAFF
CDR3 DNA: TGTGCCAGCAGCCCTGGGGACAGGTACACTGAAGCTTTCTTT

V gene: TRBV4-2
clone size: -
CDR3 length: 16
D gene: -
J gene: TRBJ2-7
CDR3 protein: CASSHRDQKASYEQYF
CDR3 DNA: TGTGCCAGCAGCCATAGAGACCAAAAGGCGTCCTACGAGCAGTACTTC

V gene: TRBV7-8
clone size: few
CDR3 length: 14
D gene: -
J gene: TRBJ1-1
CDR3 protein: CASSLVSSGSEAFF
CDR3 DNA: TGTGCCAGCAGCTTAGTATCCTCTGGATCTGAAGCTTTCTTT

V gene: TRBV3-1
clone size: -
CDR3 length: 14
D gene: -
J gene: TRBJ2-5
CDR3 protein: CASSRLEFPETQYF
CDR3 DNA: TGTGCCAGCAGTCGACTAGAGTTCCCAGAGACCCAGTACTTC

V gene: TRBV28
clone size: -
CDR3 length: 14
D gene: -
J gene: TRBJ1-2
CDR3 protein: CASSLRLPNYGYTF
CDR3 DNA: TGTGCCAGCAGTTTGAGGCTTCCTAACTATGGCTACACCTTC

V gene: TRBV27
clone size: once
CDR3 length: 14
D gene: -
J gene: TRBJ1-6
CDR3 protein: CASSLPGPYSPHHF
CDR3 DNA: TGTGCCAGCAGTTTACCAGGGCCGTATTCACCCCACCACTTT

V gene: TRBV5-5
clone size: few
CDR3 length: 14
D gene: -
J gene: TRBJ2-1
CDR3 protein: CASSLPRGPGKILF
CDR3 DNA: TGTGCCAGCAGCCTACCCCGGGGCCCCGGGAAAATTCTCTTC

V gene: TRBV11-1
clone size: -
CDR3 length: 21
D gene: TRBD1
J gene: TRBJ2-6
CDR3 protein: CASSLDRDRGRPFSGANVLTF
CDR3 DNA: TGTGCCAGCAGCCTAGACCGGGACAGGGGGCGACCATTCTCTGGGGCCAACGTCCTGACTTTC

V gene: TRBV28
clone size: few
CDR3 length: 13
D gene: -
J gene: TRBJ2-2
CDR3 protein: CASRRTRGGELFF
CDR3 DNA: TGTGCCAGCAGACGAACCAGGGGCGGGGAGCTGTTTTTT

V gene: TRBV9
clone size: few
CDR3 length: 16
D gene: -
J gene: TRBJ1-4
CDR3 protein: CASSAPGDGANEKLFF
CDR3 DNA: TGTGCCAGCAGCGCCCCGGGCGACGGAGCTAATGAAAAACTGTTTTTT

V gene: TRBV20-1
clone size: -
CDR3 length: 14
D gene: -
J gene: TRBJ1-2
CDR3 protein: CSASRDTNNYGYTF
CDR3 DNA: TGCAGTGCTAGCCGGGACACCAATAACTATGGCTACACCTTC

V gene: TRBV20-1
clone size: few
CDR3 length: 15
D gene: -
J gene: TRBJ2-7
CDR3 protein: CSARGGLGPPYEQYF
CDR3 DNA: TGCAGTGCTAGAGGGGGTTTGGGGCCACCCTACGAGCAGTACTTC

V gene: TRBV2
clone size: -
CDR3 length: 15
D gene: -
J gene: TRBJ2-1
CDR3 protein: CASSAGPGLHNEQFF
CDR3 DNA: TGTGCCAGCAGTGCAGGACCAGGGCTTCACAATGAGCAGTTCTTC

V gene: TRBV20-1
clone size: few
CDR3 length: 11
D gene: TRBD2
J gene: TRBJ2-5
CDR3 protein: CSARMAGEQYF
CDR3 DNA: TGCAGTGCTAGGATGGCGGGGGAGCAGTACTTC

V gene: TRBV10-3
clone size: few
CDR3 length: 12
D gene: -
J gene: TRBJ2-5
CDR3 protein: CAIGEFSETQYF
CDR3 DNA: TGTGCCATCGGGGAGTTTTCGGAGACCCAGTACTTC

V gene: TRBV27
clone size: -
CDR3 length: 15
D gene: -
J gene: TRBJ1-6
CDR3 protein: CASRAAQGYNSPLHF
CDR3 DNA: TGTGCCAGCCGCGCTGCCCAGGGCTATAATTCACCCCTCCACTTT

V gene: TRBV3-1
clone size: few
CDR3 length: 16
D gene: -
J gene: TRBJ2-7
CDR3 protein: CASSQEWDSGAYEQYF
CDR3 DNA: TGTGCCAGCAGCCAAGAATGGGACAGCGGGGCCTACGAGCAGTACTTC

V gene: TRBV7-8
clone size: few
CDR3 length: 9
D gene: -
J gene: TRBJ1-1
CDR3 protein: CASSLVPLF
CDR3 DNA: TGTGCCAGCAGCTTAGTCCCCCTCTTT

V gene: TRBV29-1
clone size: few
CDR3 length: 13
D gene: TRBD1
J gene: TRBJ2-5
CDR3 protein: CSVEWGQERSQYF
CDR3 DNA: TGCAGCGTTGAATGGGGACAGGAAAGATCCCAGTACTTC